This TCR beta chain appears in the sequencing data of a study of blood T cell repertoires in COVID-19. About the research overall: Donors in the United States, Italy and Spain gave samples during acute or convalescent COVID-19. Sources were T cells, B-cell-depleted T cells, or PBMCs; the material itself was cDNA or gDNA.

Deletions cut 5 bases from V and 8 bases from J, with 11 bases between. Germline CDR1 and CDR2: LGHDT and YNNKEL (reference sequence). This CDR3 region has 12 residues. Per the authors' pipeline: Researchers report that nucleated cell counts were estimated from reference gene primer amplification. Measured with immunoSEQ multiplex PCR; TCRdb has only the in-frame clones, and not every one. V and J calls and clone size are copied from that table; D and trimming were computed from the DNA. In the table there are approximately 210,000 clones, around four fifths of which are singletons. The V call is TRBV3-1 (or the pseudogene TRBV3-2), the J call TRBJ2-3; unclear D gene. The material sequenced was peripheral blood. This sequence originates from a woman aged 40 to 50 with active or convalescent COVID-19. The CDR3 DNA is TGTGCCAGCAGCGCAGGTGACGGTACGCAGTATTTT. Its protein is CASSAGDGTQYF.